The 27 T cell receptor beta chains reported below all come from one sample, sequenced in a study of T cells in Graves' hyperthyroidism and ophthalmopathy. RNA transcripts were the template for amplifying TCR beta CDR3 regions. The HTBI set primed first-round TCR CDR3 RT-PCR. MiXCR was run by TCRdb on the multiplex PCR reads, yielding one entry per CDR3 protein. In the table there are around 520,000 distinct CDR3 sequences, under 15% of which are singletons. Input material: blood. The origin of the receptors is a woman younger than 35 with Graves' hyperthyroidism.

This clonotype has a handful of counts. The chain has TRBV29-1 and TRBJ1-2; D is undetermined. This CDR3 is built from 13 residues. The germline V gene has CDR1 SQVTM and CDR2 ANQGSEA. The V end lost 6 bases, the J end lost 0 bases, and 11 bases lay between the germline ends. CDR3 sequence reads: CSVPLVANYGYTF. The CDR3 nucleotides read TGCAGCGTCCCTTTAGTCGCTAACTATGGCTACACCTTC.

The chain couples TRBV4-1 to TRBJ2-4; possibly TRBD1 for D (6 bases). The J call may be faulty, since TRBJ2-1 better matches the DNA end. The CDR3 covers 15 residues. Germline V CDR1 and CDR2: MGHRA, YSYEKL. CDR3 in DNA: TGCGCCAGCAGCCAAGAAGACAGGCCCGCGGACATTCAGTTCTTC. This gives the protein CASSQEDRPADIQFF.

Ten or more counts support this clonotype. The chain combines TRBV2 with TRBJ2-5; a weak D match, TRBD2 (6 bases). The CDR3 loop spans 15 amino acids. Germline V lookup: CDR1 SNHLY, CDR2 FYNNEI. V shed 1 base and J shed 5 bases, with 14 bases lying between them. DNA of the CDR3: TGTGCCAGCAGTGAAGATGGGGCGGGGATGGAGACCCAGTACTTC. Protein sequence: CASSEDGAGMETQYF.

This clonotype was counted ten times or more. The chain employs TRBV5-1 and TRBJ2-1; 9 nucleotides match TRBD2. J gave up 7 bases and V 3 bases, and 8 bases lay outside the gene matches. CDR1 is SGHRS and CDR2 is YFSETQ in the germline V gene. This CDR3 spans 15 amino acids. CDR3 protein: CASSWASGMSNEQFF. The CDR3 DNA sequence: TGCGCCAGCAGCTGGGCTAGCGGGATGTCAAATGAGCAGTTCTTC.

In this sample, this clonotype turned up a few times. The rearrangement joins TRBV20-1 to TRBJ2-7; 8 bases agree with TRBD2. CDR3 length: 17 amino acids. Germline V gene lookup returns CDR1 DFQATT and CDR2 SNEGSKA (reference sequence). V lost 3 bases, J lost 6 bases, and 19 bases stayed unmatched. CDR3 amino acids: CSASIRVAGYDNGEQYF. In nucleotides, the CDR3 is TGCAGTGCTAGTATCCGGGTAGCGGGATATGATAACGGCGAGCAGTACTTC.

The chain is built from TRBV5-1 and TRBJ2-1; the match to TRBD2 covers 13 bases. The CDR3 contains 15 residues. The trim removed 1 base at V and 8 bases at J, leaving 3 bases unmatched. The V gene's germline CDR1 is SGHRS and CDR2 YFSETQ. The CDR3 spells CASSLTSGRAHEQFF. CDR3 nucleotide sequence: TGCGCCAGCAGCTTGACTAGCGGGAGGGCCCATGAGCAGTTCTTC.

This clonotype was picked up many times. The chain employs TRBV7-3 and TRBJ2-3, with 7 bases aligning to TRBD2. V gave up 1 base and J gave up 3 bases; unmatched junction bases: 10. This CDR3 has 17 residues. Germline lookup yields CDR1 SGHTA and CDR2 FQGTGA. CDR3: CASSLSPIAGVTDTQYF. CDR3 in DNA: TGTGCCAGCAGCTTAAGTCCCATCGCGGGAGTAACAGATACGCAGTATTTT.

This clonotype appeared many times. V gene TRBV4-2 combines with J gene TRBJ2-2; TRBD1 matches at 11 bases. The V gene end was trimmed by 0 bases and the J gene end by 4 bases; junction bases not matched to a gene: 4. The germline V gene encodes CDR1 LGHNA and CDR2 YNFKEQ. CDR3 length: 17 residues. CDR3 residues: CASSQDLDRGPTGELFF. The CDR3 nucleotides are TGTGCCAGCAGCCAAGATCTGGACAGGGGGCCCACCGGGGAGCTGTTTTTT.

CDR3 residues: CASSLFGSLDGYTF. The DNA of the CDR3 is TGTGCCAGCAGCTTATTTGGCTCTCTCGATGGCTACACCTTC. This sequence joins TRBV13 and TRBJ1-2; D uncertain. The V end was cut by 2 bases, the J end by 6 bases, with 13 bases between. Germline assignment: CDR1 PRHDT and CDR2 FYEKMQ (reference sequence). CDR3 size: 14 residues.

Notes on this clonotype: A much larger clone is a single base away; this may be a read error. This chain joins TRBV28 and TRBJ2-1, with TRBD2 matching over 7 bases. The CDR3 consists of 13 residues. Germline values: CDR1 MDHEN, CDR2 SYDVKM. CDR3 protein: CASSGVSHNEQFF. The CDR3 bases are TGTGCCTCTAGCGGAGTCTCCCACAATGAGCAGTTCTTC.

The rearrangement joins TRBV15 to TRBJ1-4; 8 bases map to TRBD1. Germline V gene data show CDR1 as LNHNV and CDR2 as YYDKDF (reference sequence). V lost 0 bases and J lost 7; bases outside the gene matches: 4. This CDR3 is built from 15 residues. CDR3 DNA sequence: TGTGCCACCAGCAGAGATCGACAGGGGCGTGAAAAACTGTTTTTT. The encoded protein is CATSRDRQGREKLFF.

This clonotype came up many times. The J gene is TRBJ2-3, the V gene TRBV11-1; 10 nucleotides align to TRBD2. Germline CDR1 reads SGHAT; CDR2 reads FQDESV (reference sequence). This CDR3 is 14 amino acids long. V trimming: 6 bases; J trimming: 7 bases; junction bases outside the gene matches: 7. CDR3 protein: CASSLSGRENTQYF. The CDR3 nucleotides are TGTGCCAGCAGTTTGAGCGGGAGGGAGAATACGCAGTATTTT.

This clonotype showed up many times. The chain couples TRBV30 to TRBJ2-5; D uncertain. V dropped 0 bases and J dropped 5 bases, with 10 bases sitting between them. Germline V gene lookup returns CDR1 GTSNPN and CDR2 SVGIG (reference sequence). This CDR3 comprises 13 residues. The CDR3 sequence: CAWSVVSVETQYF. The CDR3 DNA reads as TGTGCCTGGAGTGTAGTCTCGGTGGAGACCCAGTACTTC.

The chain employs TRBV3-1 and TRBJ2-5, with D unresolved. This CDR3 region has 15 residues. Trimming stripped 4 bases from V and 5 bases from J, with 17 bases between. CDR1 is LGHDT, CDR2 YNNKEL, per germline (reference sequence). CDR3 DNA: TGTGCCAGCAGCCCCATGGGCAGTCGACTCGAGACCCAGTACTTC. Translation: CASSPMGSRLETQYF.

Ten or more counts support this clonotype. The chain uses TRBV11-3 and TRBJ2-2; 8 bases are shared with TRBD2. This CDR3 region has 15 residues. J lost 9 bases, V lost 5 bases, and 11 bases had no gene match. The germline V gene has CDR1 SGHNT and CDR2 YENEEA. DNA for the CDR3: TGTGCCAGCAGCCCACCGGGACTAGGGATCCGGGAGCTGTTTTTT. Protein: CASSPPGLGIRELFF.

This clonotype was observed at least ten times. The chain joins TRBV24-1 to TRBJ2-6; possibly TRBD2 for D (6 bases). The V end lost 10 bases, the J end lost 4 bases, and 16 bases lay between the germline ends. The CDR3 is 15 amino acids. Germline V gene data show CDR1 as KGHDR and CDR2 as SFDVKD. DNA of the CDR3: TGTGCCACTATGAGGGGAGGCGCCGGGGCCAACGTCCTGACTTTC. Its translation: CATMRGGAGANVLTF.

This clonotype was observed a few times. This chain uses TRBV7-6 with TRBJ2-7; D unclear. Per germline, CDR1 SGHVS and CDR2 FNYEAQ. Trimming shortened V by 1 base and J by 1 base, and 11 bases separated the two germline ends. CDR3 length: 15 amino acids. CDR3 residues: CASSLESGPSYEQYF. As DNA, the CDR3 is TGTGCCAGCAGCTTAGAATCGGGCCCATCCTACGAGCAGTACTTC.

This clonotype was recorded a few times. J is TRBJ2-3 and V is TRBV9; weak D call: TRBD2 (5 bases). Trimming took 6 bases from V and 2 from J, leaving 16 bases between them. The CDR3 runs 15 residues. Germline lookup yields CDR1 SGDLS and CDR2 YYNGEE. CDR3 in amino acids: CASNGRASSTDTQYF. Written as DNA, the CDR3 is TGTGCCAGCAATGGGAGAGCATCATCCACAGATACGCAGTATTTT.

CDR3 amino acids: CASSAKAGGYREQYV. In DNA, the CDR3 is TGTGCCAGCAGCGCGAAGGCGGGAGGTTACCGCGAGCAGTACGTC. The chain links TRBV6-1 to TRBJ2-7; 8 nucleotides agree with TRBD2. The length of the CDR3 is 15 residues. With V trimmed by 6 bases and J by 6 bases, 13 bases remained unmatched. Germline V CDR1 and CDR2: MNHNS, SASEGT.

This clonotype was seen only a few times. V usage is TRBV5-1 and J usage is TRBJ2-7; TRBD1 might be the D (5 bases). V shed 4 bases and J shed 6 bases, with 20 bases lying between them. The CDR3 loop spans 15 amino acids. Per germline, CDR1 SGHRS and CDR2 YFSETQ. CDR3 sequence reads: CASSPSAGLPGEQYF. As DNA, the CDR3 is TGCGCCAGCAGCCCCTCGGCAGGGCTACCGGGCGAGCAGTACTTC.

V usage is TRBV29-1 and J usage is TRBJ2-2, with 7 bases that match TRBD1. Germline CDR1 is SQVTM and CDR2 is ANQGSEA. The CDR3 length is 11 residues. The trim removed 7 bases at V and 10 bases at J, leaving 6 bases unmatched. The CDR3 reads CSAGTVLELFF. The CDR3 DNA reads TGCAGCGCTGGGACAGTCCTGGAGCTGTTTTTT.

This clonotype was seen at least ten times. The CDR3 bases are TGTGCCAGCACCACGGACAGAAATAACTATGGCTACACCTTC. It specifies CASTTDRNNYGYTF. The V call is TRBV25-1, the J call TRBJ1-2; D perhaps matches TRBD1 (6 bases). Per the germline V gene, CDR1 is MGHDK and CDR2 is SYGVNS. Trimming pared 7 bases from V and 1 base from J, leaving 13 bases between. This CDR3 region has 14 residues.

This clonotype occurred many times. The CDR3 bases are TGTGCCAGCACCGAAAATTGGGGGTACGGCTACACCTTC. It codes for CASTENWGYGYTF. The chain joins TRBV6-1 to TRBJ1-2, with TRBD1 as a possible D gene (5 bases). This CDR3 has 13 residues. V shed 7 bases and J shed 8 bases, with 17 bases lying between them. Per germline, CDR1 MNHNS and CDR2 SASEGT.

This clonotype was found a few times. The V gene is TRBV7-2, the J gene TRBJ2-7, with 7 bases that match TRBD2. Germline V gene data show CDR1 as SGHTA and CDR2 as FQGNSA. Trimming removed 3 bases from V and 4 bases from J; junction bases left unmatched: 6. This CDR3 is 14 amino acids long. The CDR3 reads CASSFGGSPYEQYV. CDR3 bases: TGTGCCAGCAGCTTTGGCGGGAGTCCATACGAGCAGTACGTC.

V and J are TRBV10-1 and TRBJ2-2, with D hard to call. From germline, CDR1 is WNHNN and CDR2 SYGVQD (reference sequence). This CDR3 is 14 amino acids long. With 2 bases removed from V and 7 bases from J, the gap between germline ends came to 11 bases. CDR3 protein: CASSEVTSNGELFF. The CDR3 DNA is TGCGCCAGCAGTGAGGTGACCTCTAACGGGGAGCTGTTTTTT.

This clonotype was detected many times. The V call is TRBV3-1, the J call TRBJ1-5; 7 nucleotides match TRBD1. CDR1 and CDR2 (germline): LGHDT, YNNKEL (reference sequence). The V gene end was trimmed by 1 base and the J gene end by 6 bases; junction bases not matched to a gene: 3. CDR3 length: 14 amino acids. The CDR3 spells CASSQGQGGQPQHF. CDR3 in DNA: TGTGCCAGCAGCCAAGGACAGGGTGGTCAGCCCCAGCATTTT.

This clonotype appeared many times. The chain couples TRBV27 to TRBJ1-3, with TRBD1 as a possible D gene (5 bases). With 5 bases removed from V and 3 bases from J, the gap between germline ends came to 26 bases. The CDR3 covers 19 residues. The germline gives CDR1 MNHEY, CDR2 SMNVEV (reference sequence). This chain's CDR3 is CASSPFHQSVRDDGNTIYF. In DNA form, the CDR3 reads TGTGCCAGCAGTCCCTTCCATCAGAGCGTGAGGGACGATGGAAACACCATATATTTT.